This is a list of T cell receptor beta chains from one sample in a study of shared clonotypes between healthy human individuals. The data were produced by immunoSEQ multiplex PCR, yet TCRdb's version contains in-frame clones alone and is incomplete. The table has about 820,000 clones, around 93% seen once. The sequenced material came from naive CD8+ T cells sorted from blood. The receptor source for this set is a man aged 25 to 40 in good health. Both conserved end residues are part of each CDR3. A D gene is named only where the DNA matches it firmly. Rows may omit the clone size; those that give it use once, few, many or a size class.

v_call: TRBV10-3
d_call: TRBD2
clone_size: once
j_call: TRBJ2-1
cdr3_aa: CAIRIAGEGHTSEQFF
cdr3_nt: TGTGCCATCAGGATAGCGGGAGAGGGTCACACTAGTGAGCAGTTCTTC

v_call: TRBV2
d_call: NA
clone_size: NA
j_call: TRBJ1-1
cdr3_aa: CASRSRGANTEAFF
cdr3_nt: TGTGCCAGCAGATCAAGGGGAGCAAACACTGAAGCTTTCTTT

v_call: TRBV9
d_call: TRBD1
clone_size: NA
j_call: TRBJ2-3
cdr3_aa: CASREGQGGTDTQYF
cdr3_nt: TGTGCCAGCAGAGAGGGACAGGGGGGCACAGATACGCAGTATTTT

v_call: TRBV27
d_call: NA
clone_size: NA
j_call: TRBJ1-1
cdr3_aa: CASSFGGGNTEAFF
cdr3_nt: TGTGCCAGCAGTTTCGGGGGGGGAAACACTGAAGCTTTCTTT

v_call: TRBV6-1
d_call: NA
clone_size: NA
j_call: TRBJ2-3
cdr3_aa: CASSEYKDTQYF
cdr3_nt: TGTGCCAGCAGTGAATATAAAGATACGCAGTATTTT

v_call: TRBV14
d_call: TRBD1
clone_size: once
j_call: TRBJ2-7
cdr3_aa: CASSQPPRGTGNDEQYF
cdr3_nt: TGTGCCAGCAGCCAACCCCCGAGAGGGACAGGGAACGACGAGCAGTACTTC

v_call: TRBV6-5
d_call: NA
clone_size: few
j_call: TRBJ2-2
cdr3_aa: CASSPNTGELFF
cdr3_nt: TGTGCCAGCAGTCCAAACACCGGGGAGCTGTTTTTT

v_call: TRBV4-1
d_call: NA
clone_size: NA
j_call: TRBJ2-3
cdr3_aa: CASSPRQGTDTQYF
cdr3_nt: TGCGCCAGCAGCCCCCGACAGGGCACAGATACGCAGTATTTT

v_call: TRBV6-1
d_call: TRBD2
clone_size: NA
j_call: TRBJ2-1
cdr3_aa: CASSEWVGWFGREGGFNEQFF
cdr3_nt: TGTGCCAGCAGTGAATGGGTCGGGTGGTTTGGTAGAGAGGGAGGGTTCAATGAGCAGTTCTTC

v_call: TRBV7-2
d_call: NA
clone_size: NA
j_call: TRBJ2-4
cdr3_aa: CASSPLVAGNIQYF
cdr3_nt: TGTGCCAGCAGCCCCCTAGTGGCGGGGAACATTCAGTACTTC

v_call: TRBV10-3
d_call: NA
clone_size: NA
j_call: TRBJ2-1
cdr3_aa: CAISDQGLHNEQFF
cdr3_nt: TGTGCCATCAGTGACCAGGGACTGCACAATGAGCAGTTCTTC

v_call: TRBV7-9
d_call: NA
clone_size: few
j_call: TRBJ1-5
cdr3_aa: CASEEGGNQPQHF
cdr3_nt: TGTGCCAGCGAAGAGGGGGGCAATCAGCCCCAGCATTTT

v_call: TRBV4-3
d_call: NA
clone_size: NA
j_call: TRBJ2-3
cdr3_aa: CASSPSWASTDTQYF
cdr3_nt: TGCGCCAGCAGCCCGTCATGGGCCAGCACAGATACGCAGTATTTT

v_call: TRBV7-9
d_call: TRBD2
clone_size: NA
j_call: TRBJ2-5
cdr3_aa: CASSLVGLAVEETQYF
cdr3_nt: TGTGCCAGCAGCTTAGTTGGACTAGCGGTAGAAGAGACCCAGTACTTC

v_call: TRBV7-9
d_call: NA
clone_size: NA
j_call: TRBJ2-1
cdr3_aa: CASKGPYNEQFF
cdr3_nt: TGTGCCAGCAAGGGTCCGTACAATGAGCAGTTCTTC

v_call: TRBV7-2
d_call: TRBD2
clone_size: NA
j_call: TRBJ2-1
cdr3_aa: CASSPSGSQDEQFF
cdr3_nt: TGTGCCAGCAGCCCTAGCGGGAGTCAGGATGAGCAGTTCTTC

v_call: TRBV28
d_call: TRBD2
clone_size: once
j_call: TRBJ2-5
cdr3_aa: CASSFPRESQETQYF
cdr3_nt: TGTGCCAGCAGTTTTCCGCGGGAGAGTCAGGAGACCCAGTACTTC

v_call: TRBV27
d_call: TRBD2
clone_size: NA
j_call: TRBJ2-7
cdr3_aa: CASSHGTSGIEQYF
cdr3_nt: TGTGCCAGCAGCCACGGGACTAGCGGGATCGAGCAGTACTTC

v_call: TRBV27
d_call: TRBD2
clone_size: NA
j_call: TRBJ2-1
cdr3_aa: CASSNRVAGGTYNEQFF
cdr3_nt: TGTGCCAGCTCCAATCGCGTAGCGGGAGGGACCTACAATGAGCAGTTCTTC

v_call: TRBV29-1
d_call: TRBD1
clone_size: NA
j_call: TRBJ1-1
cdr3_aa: CSVDGTGGSSTEAFF
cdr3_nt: TGCAGCGTTGATGGGACAGGGGGCTCTTCCACTGAAGCTTTCTTT

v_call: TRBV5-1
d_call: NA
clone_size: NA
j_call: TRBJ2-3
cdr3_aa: CASSLEQLTDTQYF
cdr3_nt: TGCGCCAGCAGCTTGGAACAGCTCACAGATACGCAGTATTTT

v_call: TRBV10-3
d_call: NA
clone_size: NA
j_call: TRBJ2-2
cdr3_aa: CAISDIRNTGELFF
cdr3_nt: TGTGCCATCAGCGACATTAGGAACACCGGGGAGCTGTTTTTT

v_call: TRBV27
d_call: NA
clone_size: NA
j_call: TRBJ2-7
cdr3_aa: CASSPVGGSVEQYF
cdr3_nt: TGTGCCAGCAGTCCCGTGGGGGGCAGCGTCGAGCAGTACTTC

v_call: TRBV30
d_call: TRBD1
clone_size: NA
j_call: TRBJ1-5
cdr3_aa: CAWSPGQGKQPQHF
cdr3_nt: TGTGCCTGGAGTCCGGGACAGGGGAAACAGCCCCAGCATTTT

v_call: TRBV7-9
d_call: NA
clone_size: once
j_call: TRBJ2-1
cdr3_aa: CASSLGASEQFF
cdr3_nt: TGTGCCAGCAGCTTAGGGGCGTCTGAGCAGTTCTTC

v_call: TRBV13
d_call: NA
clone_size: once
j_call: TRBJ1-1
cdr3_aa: CASSPARAIEAFF
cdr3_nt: TGTGCCAGCAGCCCTGCCAGAGCCATTGAAGCTTTCTTT

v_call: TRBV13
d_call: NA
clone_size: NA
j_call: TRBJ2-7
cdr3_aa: CASSLGLLGGSTYEQYF
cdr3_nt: TGTGCCAGCAGCTTAGGCCTTCTAGGAGGCAGCACCTACGAGCAGTACTTC

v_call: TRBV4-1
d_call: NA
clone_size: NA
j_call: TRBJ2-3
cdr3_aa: CASSQARLSDTQYF
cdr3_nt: TGCGCCAGCAGCCAAGCTCGGCTCTCAGATACGCAGTATTTT

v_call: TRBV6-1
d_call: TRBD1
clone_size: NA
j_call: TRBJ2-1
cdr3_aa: CASSEEDRRYNEQFF
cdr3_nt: TGTGCCAGCAGTGAAGAGGACAGGCGATACAATGAGCAGTTCTTC

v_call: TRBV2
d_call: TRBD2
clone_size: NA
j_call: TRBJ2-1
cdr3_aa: CASSAPVAGGSYNEQFF
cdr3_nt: TGTGCCAGCAGCGCCCCGGTAGCGGGAGGATCCTACAATGAGCAGTTCTTC

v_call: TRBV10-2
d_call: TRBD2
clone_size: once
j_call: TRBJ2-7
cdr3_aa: CASSVSREMYEQYF
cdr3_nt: TGCGCCAGCAGTGTCTCGCGGGAGATGTACGAGCAGTACTTC

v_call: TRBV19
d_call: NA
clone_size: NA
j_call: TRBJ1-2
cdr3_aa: CASSIYALKDGYTF
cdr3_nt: TGTGCCAGTAGTATTTACGCCCTTAAGGATGGCTACACCTTC

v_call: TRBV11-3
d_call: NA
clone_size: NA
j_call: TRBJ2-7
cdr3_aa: CASRRRGERAYEQYF
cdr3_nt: TGTGCCAGCAGGCGCCGGGGTGAACGGGCGTACGAGCAGTACTTC

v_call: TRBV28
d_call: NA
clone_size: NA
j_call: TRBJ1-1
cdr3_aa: CATRELAEEAFF
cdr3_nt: TGTGCCACCCGAGAGCTGGCGGAAGAAGCTTTCTTT

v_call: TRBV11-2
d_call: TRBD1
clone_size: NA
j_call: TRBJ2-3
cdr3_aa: CASSLWAGGHSPDTQYF
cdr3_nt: TGTGCCAGCAGCCTCTGGGCAGGGGGCCACAGTCCAGATACGCAGTATTTT

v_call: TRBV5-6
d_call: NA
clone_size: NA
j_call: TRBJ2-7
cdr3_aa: CASSLAPEGEQYF
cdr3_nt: TGTGCCAGCAGCTTGGCCCCCGAGGGCGAGCAGTACTTC

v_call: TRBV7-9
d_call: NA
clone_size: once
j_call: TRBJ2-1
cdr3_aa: CASSPRSTTYNEQFF
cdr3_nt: TGTGCCAGCAGCCCTCGTAGTACCACCTACAATGAGCAGTTCTTC

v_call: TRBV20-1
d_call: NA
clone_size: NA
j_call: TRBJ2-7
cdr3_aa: CSARDSYEQYF
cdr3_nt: TGCAGTGCTAGAGACTCCTACGAGCAGTACTTC

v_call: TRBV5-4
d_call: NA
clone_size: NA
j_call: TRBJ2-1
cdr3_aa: CASSPFDSGEQFF
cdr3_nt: TGTGCCAGCAGCCCTTTCGACAGTGGCGAGCAGTTCTTC

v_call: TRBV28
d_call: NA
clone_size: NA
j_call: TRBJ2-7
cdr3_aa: CASSLQAHEGPLYYEQYF
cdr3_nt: TGTGCCAGCAGCCTTCAGGCGCACGAGGGCCCTCTTTACTACGAGCAGTACTTC

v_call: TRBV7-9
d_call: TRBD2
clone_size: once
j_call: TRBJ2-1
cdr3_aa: CASSLGGRVSSYNEQFF
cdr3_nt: TGTGCCAGCAGCTTAGGGGGGAGGGTAAGCTCCTACAATGAGCAGTTCTTC

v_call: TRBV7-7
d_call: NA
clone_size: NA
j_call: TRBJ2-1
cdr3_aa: CASSLAQGSYNEQFF
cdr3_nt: TGTGCCAGCAGCTTAGCGCAGGGTTCCTACAATGAGCAGTTCTTC

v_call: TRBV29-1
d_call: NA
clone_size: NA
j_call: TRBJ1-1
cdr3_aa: CSVASMVMETEAFF
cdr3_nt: TGCAGCGTTGCCTCTATGGTGATGGAAACTGAAGCTTTCTTT

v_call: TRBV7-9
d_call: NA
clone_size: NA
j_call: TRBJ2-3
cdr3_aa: CASSLSGTDTQYF
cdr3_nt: TGTGCCAGCAGCTTAAGCGGCACAGATACGCAGTATTTT

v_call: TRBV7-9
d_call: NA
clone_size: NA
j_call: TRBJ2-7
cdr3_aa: CASSRVNSPFRLEQYF
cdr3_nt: TGTGCCAGCAGCCGCGTAAATAGCCCCTTTCGACTCGAGCAGTACTTC

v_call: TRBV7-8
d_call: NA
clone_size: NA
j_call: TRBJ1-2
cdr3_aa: CASSLGGTNYGYTF
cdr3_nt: TGTGCCAGCAGCTTAGGGGGCACTAACTATGGCTACACCTTC

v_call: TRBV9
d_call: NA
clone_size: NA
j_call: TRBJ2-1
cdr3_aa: CASSVVGTDEQFF
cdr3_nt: TGTGCCAGCAGCGTAGTAGGGACCGATGAGCAGTTCTTC

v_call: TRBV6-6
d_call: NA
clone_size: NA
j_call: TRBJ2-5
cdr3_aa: CASSYSRGETQYF
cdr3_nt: TGTGCCAGCAGTTACTCCAGGGGAGAGACCCAGTACTTC

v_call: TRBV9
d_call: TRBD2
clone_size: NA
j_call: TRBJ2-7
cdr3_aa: CASSPPSGGYEQYF
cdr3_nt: TGTGCCAGCAGCCCTCCTTCGGGGGGCTACGAGCAGTACTTC

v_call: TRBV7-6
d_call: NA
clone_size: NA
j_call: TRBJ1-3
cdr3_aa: CASSLEGFVDTIYF
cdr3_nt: TGTGCCAGCAGCTTAGAGGGGTTCGTAGACACCATATATTTT

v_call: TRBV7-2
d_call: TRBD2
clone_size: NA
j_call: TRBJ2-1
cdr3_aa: CASSLEASGSYNEQFF
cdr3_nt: TGTGCCAGCAGCTTAGAGGCTAGCGGTAGTTACAATGAGCAGTTCTTC

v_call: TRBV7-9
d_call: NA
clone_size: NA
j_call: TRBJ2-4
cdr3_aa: CASSLAGGPLDPSASIQYF
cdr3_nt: TGTGCCAGCAGCTTAGCGGGGGGCCCCCTCGATCCCTCGGCGAGCATTCAGTACTTC

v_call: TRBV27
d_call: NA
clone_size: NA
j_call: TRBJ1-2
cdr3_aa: CASSLSLGNGYTF
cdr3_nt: TGTGCCAGCAGTTTATCGTTAGGGAACGGCTACACCTTC